In this sample, the clone carrying this T cell receptor beta chain turned up a few times. What it recognizes is unknown. The sample comes from a study of vaccination effects on CD4 cells after COVID-19. The overall study: Vaccination of participants consisted of two doses of either the BNT162b2 or mRNA-1273 vaccine. Study-wide points: Early timepoints after infection were absent, and convalescent patients were few in the study. The post-vaccine spike-reactive clones of convalescents showed a predominance of new vaccine-induced clones. Marked clonal contraction was seen late after vaccination (in both infection- and vaccine-induced clones).

Using viral peptide pools, the ViraFEST assay grew out antigen-specific CD4+ T cells prior to sequencing. The culture ran for under eleven days, and then CD4+ T cells were isolated. By PCR, the person was confirmed to have had SARS-CoV-2 infection between March and December 2020. The method was immunoSEQ multiplex PCR; TCRdb's version includes in-frame clones alone and lacks a portion of them. Counted here are about 40,000 clones, around 67% occurring once; the ten biggest clones make up 25% to 35%. The germline CDR1 and CDR2 sequences are SEHNR and FQNEAQ (reference sequence). The CDR3 totals 16 residues. V lost 3 bases, J lost 1 base, and 13 bases lay in between.

This chain connects TRBV7-9 to TRBJ2-1, with no clear D. Source: CD4+ T cells from PBMCs cultured with a peptide pool, taken before COVID-19 vaccination. This TCR was sampled from a human donor who had a prior SARS-CoV-2 infection. CDR3 protein: CASSFFPSISYNEQFF. The CDR3 DNA sequence: TGTGCCAGCAGCTTTTTCCCCAGTATTTCCTACAATGAGCAGTTCTTC. The variable domain in full, with the rest retrieved from reference TRBV7-9 and TRBJ2-1, is DTGVSQNPRHKITKRGQNVTFRCDPISEHNRLYWYRQTLGQGPEFLTYFQNEAQLEKSRLLSDRFSAERPKGSFSTLEIQRTEQGDSAMYLCASSFFPSISYNEQFFGPGTRLTVL.